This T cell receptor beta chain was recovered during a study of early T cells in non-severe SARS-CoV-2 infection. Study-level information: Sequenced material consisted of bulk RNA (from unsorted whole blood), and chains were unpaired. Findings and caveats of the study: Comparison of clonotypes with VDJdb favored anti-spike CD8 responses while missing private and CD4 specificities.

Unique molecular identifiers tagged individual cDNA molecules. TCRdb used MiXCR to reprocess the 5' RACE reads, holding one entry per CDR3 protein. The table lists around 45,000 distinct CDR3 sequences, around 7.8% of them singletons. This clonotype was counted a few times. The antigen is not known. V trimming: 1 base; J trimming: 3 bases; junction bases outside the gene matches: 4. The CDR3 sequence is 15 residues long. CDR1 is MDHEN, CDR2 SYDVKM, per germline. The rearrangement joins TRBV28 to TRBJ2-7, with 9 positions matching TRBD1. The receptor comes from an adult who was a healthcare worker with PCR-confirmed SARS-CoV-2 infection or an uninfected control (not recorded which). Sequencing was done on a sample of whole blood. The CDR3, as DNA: TGTGCCAGCAGTTTATTTGGGACAGGGCACTACGAGCAGTACTTC. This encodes CASSLFGTGHYEQYF.